These 9 T cell receptor beta chains were all obtained from the same sample, sequenced in a study of response to subunit inactivated influenza vaccine. One entry per CDR3 protein results from TCRdb running MiXCR on the RT-PCR reads. The table shows under 800,000 distinct CDR3 sequences, with roughly 13% occurring only once. The source material was PBMCs from blood, sampled 14 to 15 days before vaccination. These receptors were taken from a man aged 50-60 years who received an inactivated influenza vaccine.

This clonotype was seen many times. The chain couples TRBV4-3 to TRBJ2-2; 8 bases align to TRBD2. Germline V gene sequence: CDR1 LGHNA, CDR2 YSLEER. CDR3 length: 14 amino acids. V lost 5 bases to trimming and J lost 6 bases; unmatched junction nucleotides: 5. The CDR3 protein is CASSNGGAAGELFF. Written as DNA, the CDR3 is TGCGCCAGCAGCAACGGGGGGGCCGCCGGGGAGCTGTTTTTT.

The chain links TRBV3-1 to TRBJ2-1; D is possibly TRBD1 or TRBD2 (5 bases each). There are 10 residues in the CDR3. Germline assignment: CDR1 LGHDT and CDR2 YNNKEL (reference sequence). The V end was cut by 8 bases, the J end by 15 bases, with 14 bases between. The CDR3 is CASGRGAAFF. In DNA form, the CDR3 reads TGTGCCAGCGGAAGGGGAGCGGCGTTCTTC.

This clonotype has at least ten counts. This chain joins TRBV3-1 and TRBJ2-3, with D unresolved. CDR1 LGHDT and CDR2 YNNKEL come from the germline V gene (reference sequence). Trimming removed 0 bases from V and 5 bases from J, with 9 bases in between. The CDR3 extends over 14 amino acids. Written as DNA, the CDR3 is TGTGCCAGCAGCCAAGATTGGGTAGGAGATACGCAGTATTTT. Its translation is CASSQDWVGDTQYF.

The chain couples TRBV4-2 to TRBJ1-1, with 9 positions matching TRBD1. The length of the CDR3 is 17 residues. CDR1 LGHNA and CDR2 YNFKEQ come from the germline V gene. Germline trimming cut 1 base from V and 2 bases from J; bases unmatched to any gene: 8. CDR3 DNA: TGTGCCAGCAGCCAAGGGATGGGACAGGGTGACAACACTGAAGCTTTCTTT. The encoded protein is CASSQGMGQGDNTEAFF.

The rearrangement uses TRBV20-1 and TRBJ1-2; D gene unclear. The CDR3 runs to 13 residues. Between the trimmed V and J ends, which lost 0 bases and 4 bases, there was a span of 9 bases. The germline CDR1 and CDR2 sequences are DFQATT and SNEGSKA (reference sequence). CDR3 amino acids: CSARDPHSYGYTF. DNA of the CDR3: TGCAGTGCTAGAGATCCCCACAGCTATGGCTACACCTTC.

The V and J genes are TRBV28 and TRBJ2-1; 12 nucleotides match TRBD2. V was clipped by 5 bases and J by 3 bases; unmatched bases: 5. Germline-derived CDR1 and CDR2 are MDHEN and SYDVKM. This CDR3 contains 16 residues. The CDR3 loop is CASSPQTSGSYNEQFF. The CDR3 DNA is TGTGCCAGCAGTCCGCAGACTAGCGGGAGCTACAATGAGCAGTTCTTC.

This chain's CDR3 is CASGTGKTTEAFF. The CDR3 DNA is TGCGCCAGCGGAACAGGGAAGACCACTGAAGCTTTCTTT. The chain joins TRBV10-2 to TRBJ1-1, with TRBD1 as a possible D gene (6 bases). The CDR3 sequence is 13 residues long. The V gene's germline CDR1 is WSHSY and CDR2 SAAADI. Trimming pared 8 bases from V and 4 bases from J, leaving 14 bases between.

This chain uses TRBV7-9 with TRBJ1-1; a weak D match, TRBD1 (5 bases). Trimming removed 1 base at V and 4 bases at J, with 10 bases between. The CDR3 is made up of 14 amino acids. The germline gives CDR1 SEHNR, CDR2 FQNEAQ (reference sequence). The CDR3 sequence is CASSLGDRTTEAFF. CDR3 DNA sequence: TGTGCCAGCAGCTTAGGGGACCGCACCACTGAAGCTTTCTTT.

There are a few counts of this clonotype. The chain is built from TRBV11-2 and TRBJ2-1; either TRBD1 or TRBD2 may supply D (6 bases each). Germline assignment: CDR1 SGHAT and CDR2 FQNNGV. V lost 4 bases to trimming and J lost 12 bases, with 22 bases between them. The CDR3 runs 15 residues. The CDR3 DNA sequence: TGTGCCAGCAGCTCCTGGGGGGCTGACGGCGTTCTGCAGTTCTTC. The encoded protein is CASSSWGADGVLQFF.